This paragraph covers one T cell receptor beta chain sequence. Its cognate antigen has yet to be identified. No base quality information exists; no much larger clone differs at one position. TCRbeta CDR3 regions were amplified from genomic DNA using the immunoSEQ Assay, a bias-controlled multiplex PCR. The original pipeline was this. Nucleated cell counts per sample were estimated from amplification of reference gene primers within the assay. To quantify the absolute abundance of each unique TCRbeta CDR3 rearrangement, sequence reads were collapsed and filtered. For each sample, productive Simpson clonality was calculated as the square root of Simpson's diversity index over productive rearrangements. Sourced from immuneACCESS, this table was stored by TCRdb with only in-frame sequences that have V and J called. A share of the clones is absent; for the studies checked, an unresolved V gene accounts for under half, and the remainder has no known explanation. D and trimming were read from the DNA, whereas the V and J calls and clone size are those reported in that table. The sample has around 280,000 clones on record, approximately 86% of them singletons. The biggest ten clones account for roughly 2% of the sample.

Between the V and J ends, shortened by 1 base and 5 bases respectively, the junction contains 14 bases. Inclusive of the bounding cysteine and phenylalanine, the CDR3 is 15 residues long. Of all the DNA, just the CDR3 is kept, 45 bases in frame from base 1. From the germline V gene (reference sequence), CDR1 is LNHNV and CDR2 is YYDKDF. Samples from volunteer blood donors who had recovered from COVID-19 were contributed by a second Seattle source. Each collaborating institution followed its own protocols to collect whole blood in K2EDTA tubes. For TCRbeta analysis, collaborators shipped samples in one of three forms: frozen whole blood, isolated PBMCs, or DNA extracted from either of those sample types. These data belong to a study of blood T cell repertoires in COVID-19 (dated by TCRdb to the early 2020s). Notes on the research overall: Collaborator samples came from the United States, Italy and Spain and covered acute and convalescent phases of COVID-19. The prospective study material was composed of cDNA or gDNA derived from T cells, B-cell-depleted T cells, or PBMCs. Deeply sampled blood TCRbeta repertoires from subjects exposed to, actively infected with, or recovered from COVID-19 were included in the dataset. The repertoires were released in a freely available public database meant as a resource for research on the immune response to SARS-CoV-2. The samples were drawn from the first 160 participants of the ongoing ImmuneRACE study and from 1,254 subjects provided by 6 global collaborators. Nearly every sample came with metadata listing a de-identified subject ID, COVID-19 status, age in years and sex. Where available, HLA class I and class II types were taken from metadata supplied by the sample provider and were not determined by assay-based typing.

What the work shows at the level of the full study, not this receptor alone: How much clinical and demographic metadata was included differed by source and by participant, and the metadata was provided uncurated.

The rearranged segments are TRBV15 and TRBJ1-1; the D gene is possibly TRBD1, with 6 bases matching. The receptor comes from a woman between 50 and 59 years old who had recovered from COVID-19. The sequenced material came from peripheral blood. The DNA sequence follows: TGTGCCACCAGCAGAGGGGGCGGACAGAGGACTGAAGCTTTCTTT. Translated, it reads CATSRGGGQRTEAFF.